The 17 T cell receptor beta chains given below trace back to one sample, sequenced in a study of T cell responses to AZD1222 COVID-19 vaccine. Sequenced by immunoSEQ multiplex PCR; TCRdb stores in-frame clones only, minus some. Among 150,000 to 200,000 clones listed, about 90% were seen once. The sequences come from peripheral blood, collected on day 0 of AZD1222 vaccination. The receptors come from an adult in good health.

The V and J genes are TRBV9 and TRBJ2-5, with TRBD1 identical over 7 bases. J was trimmed by 2 bases and V by 3 bases; bases with no gene match: 7. This CDR3 has 15 residues. Germline lookup yields CDR1 SGDLS and CDR2 YYNGEE. The CDR3 loop is CASSARQGLQETQYF. CDR3 bases: TGTGCCAGCAGCGCGCGACAGGGCTTACAAGAGACCCAGTACTTC.

V gene TRBV2 combines with J gene TRBJ2-1; D is undetermined. The germline V gene has CDR1 SNHLY and CDR2 FYNNEI. The CDR3 contains 12 residues. The ends were cut back, 6 bases at V and 8 bases at J, with 11 bases in the middle. Here the CDR3 reads CASRVTTDEQFF. The CDR3 DNA reads TGTGCCAGCAGGGTAACCACCGATGAGCAGTTCTTC.

This clone was seen a single time. This chain uses TRBV6-2 or TRBV6-3 with TRBJ1-4; no reliable D call. Germline V gene sequence: CDR1 MNHEY, CDR2 SVGEGT. The V gene lost 0 bases and the J gene lost 1 base, with 6 bases spanning the gap. The CDR3 is 15 amino acids. The CDR3 nucleotides read TGTGCCAGCAGTTACTCGGGGAAAACTAATGAAAAACTGTTTTTT. This gives the protein CASSYSGKTNEKLFF.

This chain joins TRBV10-3 and TRBJ2-2; possibly TRBD2 for D (5 bases). The V and J ends lost 6 bases and 7 bases respectively, with 12 bases between them. The V gene's germline CDR1 is ENHRY and CDR2 SYGVKD. This CDR3 spans 13 amino acids. The CDR3 loop reads CAISPGDFGELFF. CDR3 nucleotides: TGTGCCATCAGCCCCGGGGATTTCGGGGAGCTGTTTTTT.

The rearrangement links TRBV5-6 to TRBJ2-1, with a weak D call TRBD1 (6 bases). The length of the CDR3 is 14 residues. The V gene's germline CDR1 is SGHDT and CDR2 YYEEEE. Trimming left V 4 bases short and J 2 bases short, with 10 bases between. The CDR3 is CASSARQAYNEQFF. The CDR3 coding sequence is TGTGCCAGCAGCGCGAGACAGGCCTACAATGAGCAGTTCTTC.

This rearrangement joins TRBV6-1 to TRBJ1-2; 8 nucleotides align to TRBD1. Germline CDR1 and CDR2: MNHNS and SASEGT. The trim removed 2 bases at V and 3 bases at J, leaving 11 bases unmatched. CDR3 length equals 17 residues. The CDR3 nucleotides read TGTGCCAGCAGTGAAATATTCCAAGGACAGGGAGACTATGGCTACACCTTC. Its protein is CASSEIFQGQGDYGYTF.

The chain has TRBV3-1 (or the pseudogene TRBV3-2) and TRBJ2-5; 9 bases map to TRBD2. The CDR3 length is 14 residues. In germline, CDR1 is LGHDT, CDR2 YNNKEL (reference sequence). With 1 base clipped from V and 6 bases from J, the junction kept 3 bases outside the gene matches. The CDR3 DNA reads TGTGCCAGCAGCCAAGGTCTAGCGGGGAAGACCCAGTACTTC. Its translation is CASSQGLAGKTQYF.

The rearrangement joins TRBV12-3 or TRBV12-4 to TRBJ2-2; no reliable D call. The V gene lost 5 bases and the J gene lost 7 bases, with 11 bases spanning the gap. This CDR3 has 13 residues. The CDR3 region is CASSREVVGELFF. CDR3 nucleotide sequence: TGTGCCAGCAGTCGAGAGGTAGTCGGGGAGCTGTTTTTT.

The rearrangement links TRBV18 to TRBJ1-2; D call uncertain. CDR1 is KGHSH, CDR2 LQKENI, per germline. CDR3 size: 12 residues. Trimming took 6 bases from V and 4 from J, leaving 9 bases between them. As DNA, the CDR3 is TGTGCCAGCTCCGATCAAGCCTATGGCTACACCTTC. Its protein product is CASSDQAYGYTF. Drawing the rest from reference TRBV18 and TRBJ1-2, the complete variable domain is NAGVMQNPRHLVRRRGQEARLRCSPMKGHSHVYWYRQLPEEGLKFMVYLQKENIIDESGMPKERFSAEFPKEGPSILRIQQVVRGDSAAYFCASSDQAYGYTFGSGTRLTVV.

The chain recombines TRBV7-2 with TRBJ2-4; tentatively, D is TRBD2 (7 bases). Between the trimmed V and J ends, which lost 4 bases and 7 bases, there was a span of 14 bases. The CDR3 extends over 14 amino acids. The V gene's germline CDR1 is SGHTA and CDR2 FQGNSA. The CDR3 loop is CASSWRGGRNIQYF. As DNA, the CDR3 is TGTGCCAGCAGCTGGAGGGGGGGCAGGAACATTCAGTACTTC.

Only a few counts were recorded for this clone. The gene calls are TRBV4-2 and TRBJ1-2; 7 bases match TRBD1. Germline values: CDR1 LGHNA, CDR2 YNFKEQ. The CDR3 consists of 15 residues. The V and J ends lost 1 base and 2 bases, in that order; junction bases with no gene match: 4. CDR3 sequence (DNA): TGTGCCAGCAGCCAAGGGGACAGAAACAACTATGGCTACACCTTC. This sequence encodes CASSQGDRNNYGYTF.

The J gene is TRBJ1-2, the V gene TRBV7-9; TRBD1 might be the D (5 bases). V was pared by 0 bases and J by 0 bases, with 5 bases between. Germline-derived CDR1 and CDR2 are SEHNR and FQNEAQ (reference sequence). This CDR3 contains 14 residues. The CDR3, as DNA: TGTGCCAGCAGCTTAGCACAGGCTAACTATGGCTACACCTTC. This gives the protein CASSLAQANYGYTF.

The rearrangement links TRBV6-5 to TRBJ2-7, with 8 positions matching TRBD1. The CDR3 is 12 residues long. The germline gives CDR1 MNHEY, CDR2 SVGAGI. CDR3 protein: CACSGGGYEQYF. CDR3 in DNA: TGTGCGTGTTCAGGGGGCGGCTACGAGCAGTACTTC.

The J gene is TRBJ1-6, the V gene TRBV10-3; no firm D call. This CDR3 contains 15 residues. Germline V lookup: CDR1 ENHRY, CDR2 SYGVKD. V lost 2 bases, J lost 8 bases, and 13 bases lay in between. This CDR3 reads CAISEELRSHSPLHF. CDR3 coding DNA: TGTGCCATCAGTGAGGAGTTGCGAAGCCATTCACCCCTCCACTTT.

The rearrangement links TRBV12-3 or TRBV12-4 to TRBJ2-7; weak D call: TRBD2 (6 bases). Trimming pared 1 base from V and 5 bases from J, leaving 9 bases between. The CDR3 sequence is 13 residues long. CDR3 nucleotides: TGTGCCAGCAGTTTAGGGGAGGTTCACGAGCAGTACTTC. It is translated as CASSLGEVHEQYF.

Concerning this clone itself: Other nucleotide sequences in the sample specify the same CDR3. The chain combines TRBV7-8 with TRBJ2-2; D is unclear. This CDR3 has 11 residues. Germline values: CDR1 SGHVS, CDR2 FQNEAQ. V was clipped by 3 bases and J by 5 bases, with 1 base between them. CDR3 region: CASSFTGELFF. In DNA, the CDR3 is TGTGCCAGCAGCTTTACCGGGGAGCTGTTTTTT.

This chain links TRBV23-1 with TRBJ1-6; D not resolved. TRBV23-1 is identified as an open reading frame with a role that is uncertain. CDR3 size: 16 residues. Trimming pared 1 base from V and 9 bases from J, leaving 16 bases between. The CDR3 bases are TGCGCCAGCAGTCAATGTGAGGGAGTCCGCGGTTCACCCCTCCACTTT. Translated, it gives CASSQCEGVRGSPLHF.